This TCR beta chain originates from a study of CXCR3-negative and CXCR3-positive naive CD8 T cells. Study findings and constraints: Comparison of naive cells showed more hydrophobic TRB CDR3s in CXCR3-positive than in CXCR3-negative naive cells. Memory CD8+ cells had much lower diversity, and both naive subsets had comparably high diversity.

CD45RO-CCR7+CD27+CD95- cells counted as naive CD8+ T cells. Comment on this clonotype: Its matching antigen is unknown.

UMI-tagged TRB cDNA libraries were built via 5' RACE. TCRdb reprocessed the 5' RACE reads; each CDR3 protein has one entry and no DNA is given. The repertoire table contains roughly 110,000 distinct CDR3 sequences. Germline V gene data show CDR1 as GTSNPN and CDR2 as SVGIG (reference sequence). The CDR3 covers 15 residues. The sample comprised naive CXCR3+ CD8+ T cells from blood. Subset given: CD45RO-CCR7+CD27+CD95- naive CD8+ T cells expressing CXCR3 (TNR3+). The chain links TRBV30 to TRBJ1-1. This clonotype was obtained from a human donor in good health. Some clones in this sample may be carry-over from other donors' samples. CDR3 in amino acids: CASSLDRALRTEAFF.